Below, 23 T cell receptor beta chains from the same sample are listed, as sequenced in a study of CD8+CD57+ T cells in acquired aplastic anemia. The template used for profiling TCR beta VDJ and CDR3 was genomic DNA. TCRdb passed the reads through MiXCR, listing each CDR3 protein once. The data show 200,000 or so distinct CDR3 sequences, less than 65% seen once. The sequenced material came from sorted CD4+, CD8+, or CD8+CD57+ T cells (not recorded which) from PBMCs. These receptors all come from a human donor with severe aplastic anemia or a healthy control (not recorded which).

This clonotype was counted at least ten times. V usage is TRBV4-2 and J usage is TRBJ1-6, with TRBD1 matching over 8 bases. Germline CDR1 LGHNA, CDR2 YNFKEQ. The CDR3 extends over 16 amino acids. With V trimmed by 1 base and J by 6 bases, 5 bases remained unmatched. CDR3 in amino acids: CASSQALGQGNSPLHF. Here the CDR3 DNA reads TGTGCCAGCAGCCAAGCTCTCGGACAGGGTAATTCACCCCTCCACTTT.

V is TRBV5-6 and J is TRBJ1-5; weak D call: TRBD1 (5 bases). The CDR3 is 17 amino acids. The V end was cut by 4 bases, the J end by 1 base, with 18 bases between. Germline CDR1 is SGHDT and CDR2 is YYEEEE. CDR3 nucleotide sequence: TGTGCCAGCAGCCAACGGGGGACCCCACTAAGCAATCAGCCCCAGCATTTT. Translating it yields CASSQRGTPLSNQPQHF.

The chain links TRBV6-9 to TRBJ2-7; D may be TRBD1 (6 bases). CDR3 length equals 13 residues. Germline V gene data show CDR1 as MNHGY and CDR2 as SVAAGI. V gave up 3 bases and J gave up 2 bases, with 8 bases separating them. The CDR3 sequence: CASSYTGTYEQYF. DNA of the CDR3: TGTGCCAGCAGTTACACAGGGACCTACGAGCAGTACTTC.

This chain uses TRBV10-3 with TRBJ1-2; 9 nucleotides agree with TRBD1. Germline V lookup: CDR1 ENHRY, CDR2 SYGVKD. J was trimmed by 4 bases and V by 3 bases; bases with no gene match: 6. The CDR3 sequence is 15 residues long. In DNA, the CDR3 is TGTGCCATCAGTGACTACAGGGGGCAGGGCTATGGCTACACCTTC. Translating it yields CAISDYRGQGYGYTF.

This chain connects TRBV10-1 to TRBJ2-3, with 8 bases matching TRBD2. The CDR3 covers 15 residues. V dropped 2 bases and J dropped 5; count of bases not matched to a gene: 6. Germline V lookup: CDR1 WNHNN, CDR2 SYGVQD (reference sequence). The CDR3 loop reads CASSETGGAGDTQYF. CDR3 coding DNA: TGCGCCAGCAGTGAGACCGGGGGGGCGGGAGATACGCAGTATTTT.

This clonotype was seen a single time. This chain joins TRBV20-1 and TRBJ2-5, with D perhaps matching TRBD1 or TRBD2 (5 bases each). Germline V lookup: CDR1 DFQATT, CDR2 SNEGSKA (reference sequence). V dropped 0 bases and J dropped 9 bases, with 14 bases sitting between them. CDR3 length equals 13 residues. The CDR3 sequence is CSARDVGRGAQYF. The CDR3 DNA is TGCAGTGCTAGAGATGTAGGACGAGGGGCCCAGTACTTC.

V is TRBV11-3 and J is TRBJ2-5; D may be TRBD1 or TRBD2 (6 bases each). The germline V and J ends were trimmed by 2 bases and 5 bases, with 15 bases remaining between them. Germline V gene sequence: CDR1 SGHNT, CDR2 YENEEA. This CDR3 has 15 residues. CDR3 DNA sequence: TGTGCCAGCAGCTTAAAGGGGGGAGCGGCGGAGACCCAGTACTTC. Translated, it gives CASSLKGGAAETQYF.

The sample holds a few counts of this clonotype. The genes are TRBV24-1 and TRBJ2-7; no reliable D call. The V end was cut by 4 bases, the J end by 0 bases, with 9 bases between. CDR1 and CDR2 from the germline V gene are KGHDR and SFDVKD. The CDR3 sequence is 14 residues long. The CDR3 DNA follows: TGTGCCACCAGTGAGGGAAGCGACTCCTACGAGCAGTACTTC. It encodes CATSEGSDSYEQYF.

V is TRBV2 and J is TRBJ2-2; 8 bases match TRBD2. Germline V gene lookup returns CDR1 SNHLY and CDR2 FYNNEI. J gave up 6 bases and V 5 bases, and 8 bases lay outside the gene matches. The length of the CDR3 is 15 residues. This chain's CDR3 is CASSWTSPRAGELFF. In DNA form, the CDR3 reads TGTGCCAGCAGTTGGACTAGCCCTAGGGCCGGGGAGCTGTTTTTT.

The chain employs TRBV12-3 or TRBV12-4 and TRBJ2-2, with D uncertain. The CDR3 has 11 amino acids. The V and J ends lost 6 bases and 8 bases respectively, with 7 bases between them. CDR3 sequence: CASRATGELFF. The CDR3 bases are TGTGCCAGCAGGGCGACAGGGGAGCTGTTTTTT.

This clonotype has only a few counts. V and J are TRBV24-1 and TRBJ2-1; 8 bases match TRBD2. CDR1 KGHDR and CDR2 SFDVKD come from the germline V gene. The V gene end was trimmed by 5 bases and the J gene end by 2 bases; junction bases not matched to a gene: 4. The CDR3 sequence is 15 residues long. DNA of the CDR3: TGTGCCACCAGTGCCCCGACTAGCGCCTACAATGAGCAGTTCTTC. Translating gives CATSAPTSAYNEQFF.

This clonotype was found a few times. The chain links TRBV6-5 to TRBJ1-5, with D possibly TRBD1 on 6 matching bases. The V gene lost 2 bases and the J gene lost 3 bases, with 11 bases spanning the gap. This CDR3 contains 15 residues. From germline, CDR1 is MNHEY and CDR2 SVGAGI. The CDR3 region is CASSYSGGPNQPQHF. The CDR3 nucleotides read TGTGCCAGCAGTTACAGCGGGGGGCCCAATCAGCCCCAGCATTTT.

The CDR3 nucleotides are TGTGCCAGCAGCACGACCATAGGGACAGGGGTTAGCGGGATTGAGCAGTACTTC. Its protein product is CASSTTIGTGVSGIEQYF. The genes are TRBV7-8 and TRBJ2-7; 10 bases map to TRBD1. Germline V gene lookup returns CDR1 SGHVS and CDR2 FQNEAQ. The CDR3 runs 18 residues. V was clipped by 5 bases and J by 7 bases; unmatched bases: 20.

This clonotype was detected ten times or more. The chain combines TRBV9 with TRBJ2-5, with no clear D. Trimming removed 3 bases from V and 1 base from J, with 10 bases in between. The CDR3 extends over 14 amino acids. Germline V CDR1 and CDR2: SGDLS, YYNGEE. Here the CDR3 DNA reads TGTGCCAGCAGCGATCGATGGGGCCAAGAGACCCAGTACTTC. Protein sequence: CASSDRWGQETQYF.

V usage is TRBV7-9 and J usage is TRBJ2-1; D gene unclear. Trimming cost V 1 base and J 0 bases, with 22 bases left between them. This CDR3 region has 20 residues. Germline V CDR1 and CDR2: SEHNR, FQNEAQ (reference sequence). The CDR3 DNA sequence: TGTGCCAGCAGCTTAGGGCCCCGAAAAGGCCGCACCAGCTCCTACAATGAGCAGTTCTTC. Translation gives CASSLGPRKGRTSSYNEQFF.

The J gene is TRBJ1-1, the V gene TRBV13; D ambiguous. Trimming removed 3 bases from V and 0 bases from J, with 8 bases in between. Per germline, CDR1 PRHDT and CDR2 FYEKMQ (reference sequence). The CDR3 has 14 amino acids. The CDR3 DNA is TGTGCCAGCAGCTTTTACCCCATGAACACTGAAGCTTTCTTT. As protein: CASSFYPMNTEAFF.

In its sample, this clonotype was seen a few times. The CDR3 reads CASSLGRTSTYNSPLHF. Here the CDR3 DNA reads TGTGCCAGCAGCTTAGGTAGAACGTCAACCTATAATTCACCCCTCCACTTT. This chain links TRBV7-9 with TRBJ1-6, with D hard to call. Germline-derived CDR1 and CDR2 are SEHNR and FQNEAQ (reference sequence). The CDR3 totals 17 residues. The V end was cut by 1 base, the J end by 2 bases, with 12 bases between.

Comment on this clonotype: A read error may be the cause here, since a much bigger clone is one base away. This chain uses TRBV6-2 or TRBV6-3 with TRBJ1-1, with D uncertain. The length of the CDR3 is 14 residues. Germline CDR1 and CDR2: MNHEY and SVGEGT. In DNA, the CDR3 is TGTGCCAGCAGTTCCGCCCTTTTACAGAGTGAAGCTCTCTTT. It encodes CASSSALLQSEALF.

The J gene is TRBJ1-1, the V gene TRBV6-4, with TRBD1 as a possible D gene (5 bases). Trimming cost V 5 bases and J 0 bases, with 7 bases left between them. The CDR3 consists of 13 residues. Germline V lookup: CDR1 MRHNA, CDR2 SNTAGT. The CDR3 sequence is CASSRQMNTEAFF. The CDR3 DNA is TGTGCCAGCAGTCGACAGATGAACACTGAAGCTTTCTTT.

The chain joins TRBV20-1 to TRBJ1-2; no firm D call. CDR1 and CDR2 from the germline V gene are DFQATT and SNEGSKA (reference sequence). The CDR3 contains 12 residues. Trimming took 5 bases from V and 5 from J, leaving 12 bases between them. CDR3 sequence: CSAPSPDYGYTF. As DNA, the CDR3 is TGCAGTGCTCCGTCGCCGGATTATGGCTACACCTTC.

The sample holds a few counts of this clonotype. This sequence joins TRBV15 and TRBJ2-5; perhaps D is TRBD1 or TRBD2 (6 bases each). The V end lost 0 bases, the J end lost 4 bases, and 9 bases lay between the germline ends. Looked up from germline, CDR1 is LNHNV and CDR2 is YYDKDF (reference sequence). The CDR3 loop spans 14 amino acids. The CDR3 bases are TGTGCCACCAGCAGAGACAGGGGAGGAGAGACCCAGTACTTC. Protein sequence: CATSRDRGGETQYF.

This clonotype was detected many times. The V and J genes are TRBV6-6 and TRBJ2-5; the D gene is possibly TRBD2 (6 bases). Trimming pared 5 bases from V and 2 bases from J, leaving 9 bases between. Per the germline V gene, CDR1 is MNHNY and CDR2 is SVGAGI (reference sequence). The CDR3 extends over 13 amino acids. The CDR3 spells CASSPSEQETQYF. The CDR3 DNA reads as TGTGCCAGCAGTCCTAGCGAACAAGAGACCCAGTACTTC.

The gene calls are TRBV2 and TRBJ1-5, with TRBD1 identical over 7 bases. Germline V gives CDR1 SNHLY, CDR2 FYNNEI. The V gene end was trimmed by 5 bases and the J gene end by 4 bases; junction bases not matched to a gene: 5. This CDR3 comprises 14 residues. This chain's CDR3 is CASSRDSQNQPQHF. In DNA form, the CDR3 reads TGTGCCAGCAGTAGGGACAGCCAAAATCAGCCCCAGCATTTT.